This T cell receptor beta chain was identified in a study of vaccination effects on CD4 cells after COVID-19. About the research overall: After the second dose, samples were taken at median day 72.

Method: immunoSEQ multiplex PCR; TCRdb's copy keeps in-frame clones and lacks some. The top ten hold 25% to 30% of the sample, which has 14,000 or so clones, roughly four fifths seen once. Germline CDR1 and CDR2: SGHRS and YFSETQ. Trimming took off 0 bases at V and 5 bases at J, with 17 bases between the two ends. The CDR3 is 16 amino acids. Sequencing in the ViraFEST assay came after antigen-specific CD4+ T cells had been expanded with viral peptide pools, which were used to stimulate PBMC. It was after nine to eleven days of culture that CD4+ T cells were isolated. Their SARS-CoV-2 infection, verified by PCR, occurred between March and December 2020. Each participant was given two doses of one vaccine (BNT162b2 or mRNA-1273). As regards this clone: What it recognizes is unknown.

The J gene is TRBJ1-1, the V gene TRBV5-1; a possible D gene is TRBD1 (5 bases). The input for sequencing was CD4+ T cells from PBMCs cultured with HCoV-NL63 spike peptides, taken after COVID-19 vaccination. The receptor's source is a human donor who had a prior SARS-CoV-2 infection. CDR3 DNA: TGCGCCAGCAGCTTGGGGAGGGGAATGATGAGGACTGAAGCTTTCTTT. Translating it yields CASSLGRGMMRTEAFF.